This entry is about one TCR beta chain. This clonotype was seen ten or more times. The antigen it binds to is not known. Base-call qualities are not available, and no considerably larger clone is one nucleotide away. The CDR3 runs 13 amino acids, cysteine and phenylalanine included. Kept here is only the CDR3 DNA, which spans 39 bases and is read in frame from base 1. Via the germline V gene (reference sequence), CDR1 is DFQATT and CDR2 SNEGSKA. The trim is 2 bases for V and 0 bases for J, with a gap of 8 bases between the germline ends. The sample belongs to a study of regulatory T cells in long-lasting Graves disease (dated by TCRdb to the early 2020s). Describing the broader study: Antithyroid drugs had been taken for less than 3 months by newly diagnosed Graves' disease patients. Patients with persistent Graves' disease were compared with patients with newly diagnosed Graves' disease using TCR sequencing and RNA sequencing of peripheral blood. The study took place in China and was registered as a clinical trial. A total of around 35 samples underwent TCR sequencing: some 13 from persistent and 20 from newly diagnosed Graves' disease patients. The full study reports these points: The small sample size was acknowledged by the authors as a limitation that may reduce accuracy. Persistent Graves' disease patients showed lower TCR Shannon entropy and fewer highly expanded clones than newly diagnosed patients, suggesting clonal expansion. TRBV28, TRBJ1-2 and TRBJ2-5 were preferentially used in persistent disease, while TRBV20-1 and TRBJ2-1 were favored in newly diagnosed disease. Peripheral blood alone was examined, since thyroid tissue, which constituted the primary lesion, could not be accessed. Sequencing and analysis were restricted to the TCR beta chain. A larger number of public clonotypes was shared among persistent patients (approximately 2,500) than among newly diagnosed patients (more than 850).

The sample's time point, from its label and the paper: newly diagnosed GD, antithyroid drugs for less than 3 months. RNA was extracted from PBMCs in TRIzol for both TCR sequencing and RNA sequencing. The diagnosis of Graves' disease followed American Thyroid Association guidelines. The patients came from an endocrinology department in Xi'an, China. Each patient gave about 8.1 milliliters of peripheral blood, collected in an EDTA anticoagulant tube. Ficoll Paque Plus density gradient separation was used to isolate PBMCs, and no additional T cell sorting was done. An Agilent 2100 Bioanalyzer and agarose gel were used to check RNA quality, while a NanoDrop 2000 measured RNA concentration. The library was generated by multiplex PCR. Sequencing took place on an Illumina HiSeq 4000. iRepertoire HTBI primers and Arm-PCR amplification of CDR3 regions were used to construct TCR beta libraries. PCR products were gel purified before sequencing. Per the authors' processing: Gene usage analysis of CDR3 amino acid clonotypes used the 55 to 65 TRBV and some 13 TRBJ segments found across samples. Filtered high-quality paired reads were merged into contigs using COPE and FqMerger. BLAST was used to align contigs to IMGT TRBV, TRBD and TRBJ reference genes, with CDR3 defined following IMGT. Highly expanded clones were defined as clonotypes with a frequency above 0.1%. Shannon entropy was used to measure repertoire diversity, and the Gini coefficient was used to measure V-J evenness. Public clonotypes were defined as clonotypes shared by more than one individual. Clones were called with MiXCR by TCRdb after fastp trimmed the public reads at Q25, and only in-frame beta chains were retained. Rows with a matching CDR3 protein are joined into one entry that keeps the most common DNA and genes. TCRdb, not the authors, supplied the V and J calls. This sample gives around 480,000 distinct CDR3 sequences in total; under 20% of them show up just once. The ten largest clones represent 9% to 15% of the sample.

Another study also made use of these data, one on T cells in Graves' hyperthyroidism and ophthalmopathy. From the second report: A patient counted as having stable Graves' hyperthyroidism if no progression to ophthalmopathy occurred over 18 months of follow-up. Hyperthyroidism patients were newly diagnosed, with disease duration under 2 months, and aged 18 to 65 years. The study excluded patients with uncontrolled infections, other autoimmune diseases, pregnancy or lactation. Diagnoses were established on the basis of clinical symptoms, serum thyroxine and TRAb, thyroid ultrasound, and orbital computed tomography. The TCR CDR3 was subjected to a first round of RT-PCR using the HTBI primer set and the Qiagen OneStep RT-PCR kit. Blood samples also contained most of the expanded thyroid clonotypes (frequency above 0.001), which suggests that blood repertoires may reflect thyroid immune responses. A 13 V-J signature model separated ophthalmopathy from stable hyperthyroidism, with around 91% sensitivity and roughly 81% specificity in cross-validation and 80%/75% in testing. In validation, progression to ophthalmopathy was predicted by the model with 70% to 71% sensitivity and around 76% specificity, a median of approximately 6.5 months before onset. To identify distinguishing TCR V-J signatures, a discovery cohort of around 100 patients was used, comprising 40 to 45 with Graves' ophthalmopathy and some 60 with stable Graves' hyperthyroidism. An independent validation cohort of around 19 hyperthyroidism patients and approximately 17 patients who later progressed to ophthalmopathy tested prospective prediction of ophthalmopathy. The 95 to 100 discovery patients were randomly divided into training and test sets at a 7:3 ratio. The study also compared thyroid tissue and blood T-cell repertoires from five or six Graves' hyperthyroidism patients. Following sampling, methimazole starting at 30 mg daily was given to hyperthyroidism patients, and high-dose intravenous methylprednisolone was given to ophthalmopathy patients. Libraries were constructed in a second round of multiplex PCR, after which size selection and purification were performed. Sequencing of the libraries was done on an Illumina HiSeq2000 using paired-end 100 bp reads. SOAPnuke was used to process the raw data, throwing out any read that contained adapters or uncalled bases, had a mean Phred below 15, or lacked an exact constant-primer or identifier match. COPE v1.2.5 was used to merge the high-quality paired reads, and each unique nucleotide sequence was defined as a clonotype. MiTCR v1.1 was used to align clonotypes to the IMGT TRBV, TRBD and TRBJ reference segments. Only V-J combinations with frequency above 0.0001, covering roughly 99% of repertoires, were analysed. The TCS score was defined as the ratio of F50 (clonal expansion) to E x V (chaos), calculated using BLOSUM62-based TCRdist between CDR3 peptides within each V-J. Welch's t-statistics and random forest reduced approximately 520 V-J features to roughly 13, which were used in a naive Bayes classifier (R e1071). No statistical method was used to set the sample size in advance, and investigators knew the group allocation. The paper reports TCR Vbeta CDR3 sequencing of some 140 peripheral blood samples: around 41 ophthalmopathy, under 80 hyperthyroidism and about 17 progressor patients.

Recombination connected TRBV20-1 to TRBJ2-7, with no reliable assignment of the D segment. This clonotype was obtained from a middle-aged man with Graves disease. Donor details come from another sample of the same person, matched by shared clones. The material was peripheral blood mononuclear cells (PBMCs), obtained at new diagnosis, from a patient treated with antithyroid drugs. The sequence in DNA is TGCAGTGCTAGAAGCAGTCTCTCCTACGAGCAGTACTTC. Translated, this is CSARSSLSYEQYF.